This record looks at one TCR beta chain sequence and its context. The record originates from a study of blood T cell repertoires in COVID-19. In germline, CDR1 is SGDLS, CDR2 YYNGEE. The CDR3 length is 12 residues. Deletions cut 2 bases from V and 10 bases from J, with 10 bases between. Original analysis: Estimation of nucleated cell counts relied on the amplification of reference gene primers. The protocol was immunoSEQ multiplex PCR, while the TCRdb copy is restricted to in-frame clones and leaves out a portion. V, J and clone size were drawn from that table, and D and trimming were deduced from the DNA. The sample contains 150,000 or so clones, approximately 86% of which appear only once.

The source material was peripheral blood. This sequence originates from a woman aged 50 to 60 with acute or convalescent COVID-19. V and J are TRBV9 and TRBJ2-1; D is undetermined. The CDR3 DNA reads TGTGCCAGCAGCGTTGGAGTTACGGAGCAGTTCTTC. This codes for CASSVGVTEQFF.